This T cell receptor beta chain was retrieved from a study of blood T cell repertoires in COVID-19. Study information: Specimens from acute and convalescent COVID-19 originated in the United States, Italy and Spain. From T cells, B-cell-depleted T cells, or PBMCs came the material, which was cDNA or gDNA.

Germline V gene sequence: CDR1 MRHNA, CDR2 SNTAGT. V lost 5 bases and J lost 3, with 17 bases in between. The CDR3 has 15 residues. How the authors handled the data: From reference gene primer amplification, estimates of nucleated cell counts were derived. Using immunoSEQ multiplex PCR, the repertoire was profiled, and TCRdb retains in-frame clones only, with some absent. That table gives V, J and clone size, and the DNA gave D and trimming. The table shows 88,000 or so clones, with about 85% occurring only once. The sequence was collected from a man in his 60s with acute or convalescent COVID-19. The rearrangement joins TRBV6-4 to TRBJ2-7; TRBD1 might be the D (8 bases). The sequenced sample consisted of peripheral blood. CDR3 DNA sequence: TGTGCCAGCAGTCCTGCCGGGGGGACAGGCTACGAGCAGTACTTC. This gives the protein CASSPAGGTGYEQYF.